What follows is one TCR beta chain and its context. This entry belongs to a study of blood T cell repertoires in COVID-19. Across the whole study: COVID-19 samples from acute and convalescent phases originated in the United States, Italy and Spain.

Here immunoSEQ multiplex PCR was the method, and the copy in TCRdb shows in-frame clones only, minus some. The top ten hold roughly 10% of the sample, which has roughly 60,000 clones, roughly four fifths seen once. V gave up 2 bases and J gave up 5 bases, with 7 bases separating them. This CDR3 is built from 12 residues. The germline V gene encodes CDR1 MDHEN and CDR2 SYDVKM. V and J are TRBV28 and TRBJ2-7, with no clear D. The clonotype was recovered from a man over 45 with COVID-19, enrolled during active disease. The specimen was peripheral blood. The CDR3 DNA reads TGTGCCAGCAGTTTACAGTTTAACGAGCAGTACTTC. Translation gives CASSLQFNEQYF.